This T cell receptor (beta chain) was identified during a study of blood T cell repertoires in COVID-19. Looking at the study overall: Specimens from acute and convalescent COVID-19 originated in the United States, Italy and Spain. PBMCs, B-cell-depleted T cells, or T cells were the source of the cDNA or gDNA that made up the material.

In the original processing: Reference gene primer amplification gave estimated nucleated cell counts. Sequencing used immunoSEQ multiplex PCR; TCRdb keeps in-frame clones, though not all of them. The D gene and trimming were derived from the DNA, and the V and J assignments and clone size from that table. Among some 250,000 clones listed, around 82% were seen once. V lost 0 bases and J lost 4, with 22 bases in between. Germline V gives CDR1 KGHDR, CDR2 SFDVKD. CDR3 length equals 19 residues. The origin of this receptor is a man older than 75 with acute or convalescent COVID-19. Sequencing was performed on peripheral blood. The rearrangement joins TRBV24-1 to TRBJ2-3; D is possibly TRBD2 (5 bases). CDR3 coding DNA: TGTGCCACCAGTGATTTGAAGATATCCGGACTGGCTGGCCCAGATACGCAGTATTTT. Translation gives CATSDLKISGLAGPDTQYF.